A selection of T cell receptor beta chains follows, all from one sample in a study of shared clonotypes between healthy human individuals. Measured with immunoSEQ multiplex PCR; TCRdb has only the in-frame clones, and not every one. The sample consists of approximately 2.4 million clones, about 94% of them appearing once. Source material: naive CD4+ T cells sorted from blood. Source of these receptors: a man younger than 35 in good health. Both conserved end residues are part of each CDR3. A D gene is named only where the DNA matches it firmly. Only part of the rows carry a size: once, few, many, or a class if the clone is expanded.

clone size | D gene | J gene | V gene | CDR3 DNA | CDR3 protein
once | TRBD2 | TRBJ2-5 | TRBV10-3 | TGTGCCATCAGGTGGACTAGCGATCAAGAGACCCAGTACTTC | CAIRWTSDQETQYF
NA | TRBD1 | TRBJ1-2 | TRBV19 | TGTGCCAGTAGGGGACAGGGGATAAACTATGGCTACACCTTC | CASRGQGINYGYTF
once | NA | TRBJ2-3 | TRBV5-1 | TGCGCCAGCAGCCCACTCCTAGCTCCTAGCACAGATACGCAGTATTTT | CASSPLLAPSTDTQYF
NA | NA | TRBJ1-5 | TRBV28 | TGTGCCAGCAGAGTCCACATTTTAACAGGGAGAGGGTATCAGCCCCAGCATTTT | CASRVHILTGRGYQPQHF
once | TRBD1 | TRBJ2-4 | TRBV25-1 | TGTGCCAGCAGTGCCCGGGACAGCCAGCTTGGGAACATTCAGTACTTC | CASSARDSQLGNIQYF
NA | NA | TRBJ2-1 | TRBV5-6 | TGTGCCAGCAGCGACTACGGGACCAGCTCCTACAATGAGCAGTTCTTC | CASSDYGTSSYNEQFF
NA | NA | TRBJ2-5 | TRBV5-8 | TGTGCCAGCAGCTTGGCGGGGCTCCACCAAGAGACCCAGTACTTC | CASSLAGLHQETQYF
NA | NA | TRBJ1-2 | TRBV10-2 | TGCGCCAGCAGTCAAAGGGAATTGGGAAACTATGGCTACACCTTC | CASSQRELGNYGYTF
NA | NA | TRBJ2-2 | TRBV10-3 | TGTGCCATCAAAGGACCAGGGTGGCCCGGGGAGCTGTTTTTT | CAIKGPGWPGELFF
NA | NA | TRBJ2-7 | TRBV5-1 | TGCGCCAGCAGCTTGGTAGCGGAATACGAGCAGTACTTC | CASSLVAEYEQYF
NA | TRBD2 | TRBJ2-3 | TRBV7-3 | TGTGCCAGCAGCCCTTTCCGGGGGGGACCCTTTAGCACAGATACGCAGTATTTT | CASSPFRGGPFSTDTQYF
NA | TRBD1 | TRBJ1-5 | TRBV28 | TGTGCCAGCACCACAGGGGGGCCAGATCAGCCCCAGCATTTT | CASTTGGPDQPQHF